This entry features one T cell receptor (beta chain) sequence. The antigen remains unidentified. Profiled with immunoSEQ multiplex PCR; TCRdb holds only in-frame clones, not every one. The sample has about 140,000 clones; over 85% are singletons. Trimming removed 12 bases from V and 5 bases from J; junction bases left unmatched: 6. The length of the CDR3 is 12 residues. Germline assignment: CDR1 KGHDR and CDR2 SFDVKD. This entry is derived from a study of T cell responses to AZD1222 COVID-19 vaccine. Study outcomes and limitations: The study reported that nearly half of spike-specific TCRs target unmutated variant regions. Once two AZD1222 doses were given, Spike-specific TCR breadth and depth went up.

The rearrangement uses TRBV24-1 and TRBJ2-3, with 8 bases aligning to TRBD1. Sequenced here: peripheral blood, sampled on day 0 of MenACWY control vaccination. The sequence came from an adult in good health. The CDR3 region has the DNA TGTGCCGTCGGACAGGGAATAGATACGCAGTATTTT. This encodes CAVGQGIDTQYF.